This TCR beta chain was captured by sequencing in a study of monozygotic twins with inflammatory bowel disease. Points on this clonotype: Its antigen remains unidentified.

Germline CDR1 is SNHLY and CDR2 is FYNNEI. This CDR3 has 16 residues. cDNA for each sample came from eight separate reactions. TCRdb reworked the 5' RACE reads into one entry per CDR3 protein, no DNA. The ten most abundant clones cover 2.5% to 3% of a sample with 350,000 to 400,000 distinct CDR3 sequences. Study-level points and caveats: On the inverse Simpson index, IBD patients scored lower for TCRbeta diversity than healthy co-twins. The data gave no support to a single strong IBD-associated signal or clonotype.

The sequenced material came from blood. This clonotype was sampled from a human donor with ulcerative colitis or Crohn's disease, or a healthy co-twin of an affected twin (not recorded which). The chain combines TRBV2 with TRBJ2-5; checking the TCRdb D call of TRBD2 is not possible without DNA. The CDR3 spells CASSGGLAGNQETQYF.